Given below is one T cell receptor beta chain in context. Antigen specificity is unknown. Treatment here: some 20 received Ad26.COV2.S at low or high dose, single or two shots; about 5 received placebo; per-sample allocation not given. All samples were drawn on day 63, counting from the first vaccine or placebo injection. This entry comes from a study of Ad26.COV2.S vaccination and SARS-CoV-2 variants. Study information: Donor was assigned to the Ad26.COV2.S arm of trial COV1001. Study conclusions and caveats: Among vaccine recipients, spike-specific TCR breadth exceeded that of placebo recipients. Reports say spike-specific CD8+ and CD4+ T cell responses covered substantial breadth after vaccination. It was found that vaccine and placebo recipients had similar non-spike TCR breadth.

TCRdb keeps only in-frame clones here, not all; method: immunoSEQ multiplex PCR. The table includes around 250,000 clones, more than 75% detected once. With 1 base clipped from V and 4 bases from J, the junction kept 4 bases outside the gene matches. The germline V gene encodes CDR1 SGHVS and CDR2 FQNEAQ. The CDR3 is 16 amino acids. The sequence was collected from a person between 18 and 65 years old who received the Ad26.COV2.S COVID-19 vaccine or a placebo. Specimen: peripheral blood, collected in a trial of Ad26.COV2.S vaccine versus placebo. This rearrangement joins TRBV7-8 to TRBJ1-1; TRBD1 aligns across 12 bases. This chain's CDR3 is CASSLGRDRGLTEAFF. DNA for the CDR3: TGTGCCAGCAGCTTAGGACGGGACAGGGGGCTCACTGAAGCTTTCTTT. Variable domain in full (rest from reference TRBV7-8 and TRBJ1-1): GAGVSQSPRYKVAKRGQDVALRCDPISGHVSLFWYQQALGQGPEFLTYFQNEAQLDKSGLPSDRFFAERPEGSVSTLKIQRTQQEDSAVYLCASSLGRDRGLTEAFFGQGTRLTVV.